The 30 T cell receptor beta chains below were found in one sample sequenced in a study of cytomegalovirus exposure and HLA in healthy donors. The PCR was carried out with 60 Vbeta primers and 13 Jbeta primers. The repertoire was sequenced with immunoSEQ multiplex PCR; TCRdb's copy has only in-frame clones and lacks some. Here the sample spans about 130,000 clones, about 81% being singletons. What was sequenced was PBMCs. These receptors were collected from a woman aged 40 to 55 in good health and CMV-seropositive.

The DNA of the CDR3 is TGTGCCAGCAGGCGGGCAAACAATCCTAGCACAGATACGCAGTATTTT. Protein sequence: CASRRANNPSTDTQYF. The chain links TRBV5-4 to TRBJ2-3, with TRBD2 as a possible D gene (5 bases). V was shortened by 5 bases and J by 0 bases, with 16 bases between the two germline ends. The germline V gene has CDR1 SGHNT and CDR2 YYREEE (reference sequence). The CDR3 is made up of 16 amino acids.

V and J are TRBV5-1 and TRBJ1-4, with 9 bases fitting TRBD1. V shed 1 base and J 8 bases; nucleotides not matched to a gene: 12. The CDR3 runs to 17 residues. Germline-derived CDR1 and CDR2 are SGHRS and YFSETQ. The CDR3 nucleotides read TGCGCCAGCAGCTTGACCTCGCCAGGGACAGGGTTGGAAAAACTGTTTTTT. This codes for CASSLTSPGTGLEKLFF.

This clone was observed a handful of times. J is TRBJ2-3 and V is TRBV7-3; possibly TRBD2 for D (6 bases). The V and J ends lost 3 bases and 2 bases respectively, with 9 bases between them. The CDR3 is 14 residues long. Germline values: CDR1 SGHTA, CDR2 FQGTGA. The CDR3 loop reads CASSFGGVTDTQYF. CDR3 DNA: TGTGCCAGCAGCTTCGGCGGGGTCACAGATACGCAGTATTTT.

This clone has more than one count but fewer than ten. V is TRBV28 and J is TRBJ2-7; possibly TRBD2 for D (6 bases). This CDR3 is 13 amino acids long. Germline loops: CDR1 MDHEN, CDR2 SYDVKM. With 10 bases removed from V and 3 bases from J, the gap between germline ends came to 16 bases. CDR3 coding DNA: TGTGCCACCGGACGGGCGGGAAACTACGAGCAGTACTTC. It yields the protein CATGRAGNYEQYF.

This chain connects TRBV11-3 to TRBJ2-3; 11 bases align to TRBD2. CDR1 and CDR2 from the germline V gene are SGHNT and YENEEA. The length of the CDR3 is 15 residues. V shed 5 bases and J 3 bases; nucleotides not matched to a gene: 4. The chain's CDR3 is CASSPGTSGTDTQYF. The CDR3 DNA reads TGTGCCAGCAGCCCCGGGACTAGCGGAACAGATACGCAGTATTTT.

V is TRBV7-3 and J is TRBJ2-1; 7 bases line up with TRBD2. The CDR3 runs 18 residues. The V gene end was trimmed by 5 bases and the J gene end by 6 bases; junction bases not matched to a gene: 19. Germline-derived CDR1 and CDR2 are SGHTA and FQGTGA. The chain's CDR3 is CASSPSPPHSGNANEQFF. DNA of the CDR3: TGTGCCAGCAGCCCCAGTCCCCCCCACAGCGGGAATGCCAATGAGCAGTTCTTC.

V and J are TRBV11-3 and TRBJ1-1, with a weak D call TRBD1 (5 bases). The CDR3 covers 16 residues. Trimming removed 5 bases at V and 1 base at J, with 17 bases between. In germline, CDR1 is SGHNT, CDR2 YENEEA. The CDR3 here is CASSTSHGGENTEAFF. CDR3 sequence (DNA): TGTGCCAGCAGCACAAGCCACGGGGGGGAGAACACTGAAGCTTTCTTT.

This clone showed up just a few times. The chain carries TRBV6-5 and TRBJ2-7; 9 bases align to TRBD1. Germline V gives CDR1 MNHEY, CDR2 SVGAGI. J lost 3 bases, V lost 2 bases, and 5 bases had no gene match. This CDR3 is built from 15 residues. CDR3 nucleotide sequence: TGTGCCAGCAGTTACCAAGGACAGGGGATCTACGAGCAGTACTTC. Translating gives CASSYQGQGIYEQYF.

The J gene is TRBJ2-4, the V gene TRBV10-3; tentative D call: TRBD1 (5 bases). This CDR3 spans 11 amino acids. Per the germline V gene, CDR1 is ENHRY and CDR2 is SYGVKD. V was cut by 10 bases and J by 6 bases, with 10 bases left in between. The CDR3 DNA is TGTGCCACGTCCGACAGAAACATTCAGTACTTC. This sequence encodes CATSDRNIQYF.

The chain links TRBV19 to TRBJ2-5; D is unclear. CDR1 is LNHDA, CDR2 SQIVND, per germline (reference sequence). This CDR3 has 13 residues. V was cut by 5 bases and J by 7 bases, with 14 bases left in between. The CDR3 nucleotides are TGTGCCAGTAGTGACTCACCCGACTCGACCCAGTACTTC. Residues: CASSDSPDSTQYF.

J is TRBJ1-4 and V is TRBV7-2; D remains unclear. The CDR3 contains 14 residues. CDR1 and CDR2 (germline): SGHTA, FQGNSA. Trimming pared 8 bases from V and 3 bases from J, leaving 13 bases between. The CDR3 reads CASSPGIPNEKLFF. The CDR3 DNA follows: TGTGCCAGCTCACCGGGAATCCCTAATGAAAAACTGTTTTTT.

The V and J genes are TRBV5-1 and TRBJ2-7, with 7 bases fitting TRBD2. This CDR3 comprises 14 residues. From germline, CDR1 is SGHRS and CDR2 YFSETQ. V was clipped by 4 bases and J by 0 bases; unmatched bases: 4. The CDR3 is CASSLSGYSYEQYF. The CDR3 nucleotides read TGCGCCAGCAGCCTTAGCGGGTACTCCTACGAGCAGTACTTC. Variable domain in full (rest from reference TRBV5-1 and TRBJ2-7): KAGVTQTPRYLIKTRGQQVTLSCSPISGHRSVSWYQQTPGQGLQFLFEYFSETQRNKGNFPGRFSGRQFSNSRSEMNVSTLELGDSALYLCASSLSGYSYEQYFGPGTRLTVT.

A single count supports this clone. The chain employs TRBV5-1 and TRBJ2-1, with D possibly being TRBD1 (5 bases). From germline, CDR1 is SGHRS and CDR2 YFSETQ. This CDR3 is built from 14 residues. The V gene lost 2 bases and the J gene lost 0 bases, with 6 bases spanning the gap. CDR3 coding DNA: TGCGCCAGCAGCTTTGACAGCTCCTACAATGAGCAGTTCTTC. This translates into CASSFDSSYNEQFF.

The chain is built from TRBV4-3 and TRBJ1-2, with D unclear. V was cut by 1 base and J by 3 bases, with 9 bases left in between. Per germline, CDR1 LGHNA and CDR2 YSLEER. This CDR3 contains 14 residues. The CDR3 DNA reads TGCGCCAGCAGCCAAGTTAACCGGGACTATGGCTACACCTTC. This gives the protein CASSQVNRDYGYTF.

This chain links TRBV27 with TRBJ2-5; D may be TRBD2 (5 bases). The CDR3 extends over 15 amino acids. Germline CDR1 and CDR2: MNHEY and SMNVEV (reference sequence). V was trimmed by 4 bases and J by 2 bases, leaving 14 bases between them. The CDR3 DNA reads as TGTGCCAGCAGTTCCGGGATAGGGAGTCAAGAGACCCAGTACTTC. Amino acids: CASSSGIGSQETQYF.

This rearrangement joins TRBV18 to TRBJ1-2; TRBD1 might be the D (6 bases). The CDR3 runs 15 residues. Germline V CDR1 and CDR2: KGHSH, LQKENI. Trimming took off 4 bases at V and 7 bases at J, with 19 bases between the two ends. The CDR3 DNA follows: TGTGCCAGCTCACTGCCGACAGGCGCTGGGGCTGGCTACACCTTC. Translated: CASSLPTGAGAGYTF.

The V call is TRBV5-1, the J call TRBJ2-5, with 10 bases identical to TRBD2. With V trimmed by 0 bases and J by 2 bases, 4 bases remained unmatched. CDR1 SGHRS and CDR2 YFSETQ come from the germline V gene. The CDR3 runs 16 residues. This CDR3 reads CASSLGSGGAQETQYF. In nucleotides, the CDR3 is TGCGCCAGCAGCTTGGGGAGCGGGGGGGCTCAAGAGACCCAGTACTTC.

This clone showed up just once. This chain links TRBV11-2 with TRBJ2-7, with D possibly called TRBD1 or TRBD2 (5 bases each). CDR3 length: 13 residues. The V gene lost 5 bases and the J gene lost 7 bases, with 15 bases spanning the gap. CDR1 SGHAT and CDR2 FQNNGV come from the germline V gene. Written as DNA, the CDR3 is TGTGCCAGCAGCCTAGCAGGGTTACGGGAGCAGTACTTC. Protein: CASSLAGLREQYF.

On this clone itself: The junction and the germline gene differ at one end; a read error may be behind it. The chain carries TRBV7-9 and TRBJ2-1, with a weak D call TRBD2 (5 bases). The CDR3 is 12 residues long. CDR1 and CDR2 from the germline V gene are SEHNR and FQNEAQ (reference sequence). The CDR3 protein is CSSGTSGNEQFF. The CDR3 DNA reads TGTTCCAGCGGAACAAGCGGCAATGAGCAGTTCTTC. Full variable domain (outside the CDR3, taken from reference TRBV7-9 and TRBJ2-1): DTGVSQNPRHKITKRGQNVTFRCDPISEHNRLYWYRQTLGQGPEFLTYFQNEAQLEKSRLLSDRFSAERPKGSFSTLEIQRTEQGDSAMYLCSSGTSGNEQFFGPGTRLTVL.

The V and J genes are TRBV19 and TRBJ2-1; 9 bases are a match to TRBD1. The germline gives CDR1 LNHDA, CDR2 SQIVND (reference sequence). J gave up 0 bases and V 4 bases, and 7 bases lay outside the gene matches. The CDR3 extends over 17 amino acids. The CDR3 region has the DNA TGTGCCAGTAGTACAGGAACAGGGGGCGGCTCCTACAATGAGCAGTTCTTC. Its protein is CASSTGTGGGSYNEQFF.

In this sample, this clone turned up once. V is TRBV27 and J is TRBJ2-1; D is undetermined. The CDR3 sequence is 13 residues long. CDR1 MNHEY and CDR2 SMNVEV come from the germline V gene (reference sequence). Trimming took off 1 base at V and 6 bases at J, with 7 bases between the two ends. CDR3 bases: TGTGCCAGCAGTTTATTCTCCGGCAATGAGCAGTTCTTC. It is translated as CASSLFSGNEQFF.

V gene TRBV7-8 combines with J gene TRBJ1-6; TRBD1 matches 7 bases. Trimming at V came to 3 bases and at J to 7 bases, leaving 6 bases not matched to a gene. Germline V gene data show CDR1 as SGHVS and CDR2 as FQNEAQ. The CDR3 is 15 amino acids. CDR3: CASSLKTGLNSPLHF. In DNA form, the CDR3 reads TGTGCCAGCAGCTTGAAGACAGGGCTAAATTCACCCCTCCACTTT.

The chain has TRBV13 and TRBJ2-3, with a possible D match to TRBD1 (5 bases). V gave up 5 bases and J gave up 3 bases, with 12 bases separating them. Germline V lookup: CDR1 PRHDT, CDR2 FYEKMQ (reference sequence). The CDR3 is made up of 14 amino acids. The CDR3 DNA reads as TGTGCCAGCAGCCCAGGACAAGGGACAGATACGCAGTATTTT. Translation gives CASSPGQGTDTQYF.

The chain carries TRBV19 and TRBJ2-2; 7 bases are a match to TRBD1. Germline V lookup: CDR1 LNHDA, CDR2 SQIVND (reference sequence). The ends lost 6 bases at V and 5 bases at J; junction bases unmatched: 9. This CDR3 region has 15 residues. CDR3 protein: CASSEDRAETGELFF. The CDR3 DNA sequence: TGTGCCAGTAGCGAAGACAGGGCGGAAACCGGGGAGCTGTTTTTT. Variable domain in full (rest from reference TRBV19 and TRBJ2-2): DGGITQSPKYLFRKEGQNVTLSCEQNLNHDAMYWYRQDPGQGLRLIYYSQIVNDFQKGDIAEGYSVSREKKESFPLTVTSAQKNPTAFYLCASSEDRAETGELFFGEGSRLTVL.

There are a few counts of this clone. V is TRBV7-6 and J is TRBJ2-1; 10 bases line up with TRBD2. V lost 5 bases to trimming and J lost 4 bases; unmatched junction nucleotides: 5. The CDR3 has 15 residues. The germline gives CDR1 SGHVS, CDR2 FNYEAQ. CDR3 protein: CASSASAGGYNEQFF. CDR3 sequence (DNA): TGTGCCAGCAGCGCCTCAGCGGGGGGGTACAATGAGCAGTTCTTC.

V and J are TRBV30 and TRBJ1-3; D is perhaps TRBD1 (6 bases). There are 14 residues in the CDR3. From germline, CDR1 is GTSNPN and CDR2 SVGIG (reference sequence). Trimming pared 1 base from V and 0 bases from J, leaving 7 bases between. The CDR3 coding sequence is TGTGCCTGGAGTGGGACAGTCTCTGGAAACACCATATATTTT. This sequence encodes CAWSGTVSGNTIYF.

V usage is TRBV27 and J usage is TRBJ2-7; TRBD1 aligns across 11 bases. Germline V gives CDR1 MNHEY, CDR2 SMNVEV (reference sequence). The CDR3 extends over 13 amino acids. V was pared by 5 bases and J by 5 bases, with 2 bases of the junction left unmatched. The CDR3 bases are TGTGCCAGCAGTGGGACAGGGGGTAACGAGCAGTACTTC. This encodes CASSGTGGNEQYF.

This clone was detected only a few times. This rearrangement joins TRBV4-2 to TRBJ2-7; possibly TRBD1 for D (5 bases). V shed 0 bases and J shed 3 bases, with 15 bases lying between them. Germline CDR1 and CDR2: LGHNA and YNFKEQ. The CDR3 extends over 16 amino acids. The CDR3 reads CASSQDGSGLFYEQYF. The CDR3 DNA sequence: TGTGCCAGCAGCCAAGATGGGTCAGGGTTGTTCTACGAGCAGTACTTC.

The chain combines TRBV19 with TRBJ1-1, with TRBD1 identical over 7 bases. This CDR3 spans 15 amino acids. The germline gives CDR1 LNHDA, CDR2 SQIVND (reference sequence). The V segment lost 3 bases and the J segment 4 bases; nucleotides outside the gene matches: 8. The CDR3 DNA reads TGTGCCAGTAGTATGCAAGGGGGCGTGGGCACTGAAGCTTTCTTT. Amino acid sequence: CASSMQGGVGTEAFF.

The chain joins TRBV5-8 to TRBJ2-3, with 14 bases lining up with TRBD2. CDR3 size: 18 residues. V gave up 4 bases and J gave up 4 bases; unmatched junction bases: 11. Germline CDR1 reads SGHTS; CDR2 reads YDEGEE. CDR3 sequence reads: CASSPGLAGAKGPDTQYF. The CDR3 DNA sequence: TGTGCCAGCAGCCCGGGACTAGCGGGGGCAAAAGGCCCAGATACGCAGTATTTT.